These T cell receptor beta chains were read from a single sample in a study of memory CD4+ T cells and cytomegalovirus serostatus. The protocol was immunoSEQ multiplex PCR, while the TCRdb copy is restricted to in-frame clones and leaves out a portion. The repertoire holds some 57,000 clones, with roughly 80% as singletons. Material: memory CD4+ T cells from blood. The receptor set was obtained from an adult in good health and CMV-seronegative. CDR3s include the opening cysteine and the closing phenylalanine or tryptophan. Each record gives: V gene, clone size, D gene, J gene, CDR3 protein, CDR3 DNA. The D gene is left open where the match is weak. Part of the rows lack a size; the others show once, few, many or a class for expanded clones.

TRBV15	NA	NA	TRBJ1-1	CATSRDLRAEAFF	TGTGCCACCAGCCGGGATTTGCGCGCTGAAGCTTTCTTT
TRBV15	NA	NA	TRBJ2-7	CATSRGGINYEQYF	TGTGCCACCAGCAGAGGGGGAATAAACTACGAGCAGTACTTC
TRBV7-8	once	NA	TRBJ2-1	CASSSSTSYNEQFF	TGTGCCAGCAGCTCGTCGACCTCCTACAATGAGCAGTTCTTC
TRBV5-1	NA	TRBD2	TRBJ2-3	CASSLLTSAPGTDTQYF	TGCGCCAGCAGCTTGCTTACTAGCGCCCCGGGCACAGATACGCAGTATTTT
TRBV2	NA	TRBD1	TRBJ2-3	CASRRQGAGTQYF	TGTGCCAGCAGAAGACAGGGGGCGGGTACGCAGTATTTT
TRBV7-2	NA	NA	TRBJ2-1	CASSLNRAEQFF	TGTGCCAGCAGCTTAAACAGGGCTGAGCAGTTCTTC
TRBV14	few	TRBD2	TRBJ2-7	CASSQDYSGPSGILSYEQYF	TGTGCCAGCAGCCAAGACTACTCAGGCCCCAGCGGGATACTCTCCTACGAGCAGTACTTC
TRBV27	NA	NA	TRBJ2-5	CASKRSGLPAETQYF	TGTGCCAGCAAACGTTCCGGACTCCCCGCGGAGACCCAGTACTTC
TRBV10-3	once	TRBD1	TRBJ2-7	CAISDPDRGLHEQYF	TGTGCCATCAGTGACCCAGACAGGGGGCTTCACGAGCAGTACTTC
TRBV5-8	NA	TRBD1	TRBJ2-1	CARGQGIDEQFF	TGTGCCAGAGGACAGGGCATCGATGAGCAGTTCTTC
TRBV6-1	NA	NA	TRBJ1-2	CASSEAVGVYGYTF	TGTGCCAGCAGTGAAGCGGTGGGGGTCTATGGCTACACCTTC
TRBV5-1	NA	TRBD1	TRBJ2-7	CASSSGQGARYEQYF	TGCGCCAGCAGCTCCGGACAGGGGGCGCGTTACGAGCAGTACTTC
TRBV19	NA	NA	TRBJ1-6	CASSMQGHSPLHF	TGTGCCAGTAGTATGCAGGGACATTCACCCCTCCACTTT
TRBV7-7	NA	NA	TRBJ2-5	CASSLVGEVGETQYF	TGTGCCAGCAGCTTAGTAGGGGAAGTAGGGGAGACCCAGTACTTC
TRBV10-3	NA	NA	TRBJ2-1	CAISDRQASYNEQFF	TGTGCCATCAGTGATAGACAGGCTTCCTACAATGAGCAGTTCTTC